Listed here are 20 T cell receptor beta chains from one sample, sequenced in a study of blood T cell repertoires in COVID-19. Sequenced by immunoSEQ multiplex PCR; TCRdb stores in-frame clones only, minus some. The sample contains 140,000 to 150,000 clones, over 70% of which appear only once. Sequenced input: peripheral blood. The receptors derive from a man in his fifties or sixties with active or convalescent COVID-19.

The chain uses TRBV9 and TRBJ2-1; TRBD2 might be the D (6 bases). Germline CDR1 is SGDLS and CDR2 is YYNGEE. The V and J ends lost 2 bases and 9 bases respectively, with 9 bases between them. CDR3 length equals 12 residues. CDR3 amino acids: CASSVPGGEQFF. The DNA for the CDR3 is TGTGCCAGCAGCGTCCCCGGGGGTGAGCAGTTCTTC.

This clone was seen once. The chain has TRBV3-1 (or the pseudogene TRBV3-2) and TRBJ1-5; D perhaps matches TRBD1 (6 bases). Germline V CDR1 and CDR2: LGHDT, YNNKEL (reference sequence). The V gene lost 3 bases and the J gene lost 3 bases, with 15 bases spanning the gap. This CDR3 spans 16 amino acids. The CDR3 DNA sequence: TGTGCCAGCAGCCAGGGGGGGACAACCTACAATCAGCCCCAGCATTTT. This sequence encodes CASSQGGTTYNQPQHF.

This clone was counted between two and nine times. The V gene is TRBV10-3, the J gene TRBJ1-5; tentative D call: TRBD1 (5 bases). Per germline, CDR1 ENHRY and CDR2 SYGVKD. The V end lost 0 bases, the J end lost 7 bases, and 10 bases lay between the germline ends. The CDR3 length is 14 residues. CDR3 bases: TGTGCCATCAGTGAGTCTACAGGCATCCAGCCCCAGCATTTT. Its protein is CAISESTGIQPQHF.

This clone was counted once. The V gene is TRBV7-2, the J gene TRBJ1-6, with 7 nucleotides matching TRBD1. This CDR3 contains 15 residues. V dropped 2 bases and J dropped 7; count of bases not matched to a gene: 5. Looked up from germline, CDR1 is SGHTA and CDR2 is FQGNSA. The DNA of the CDR3 is TGTGCCAGCAGCTTAAGCACAGGGGCAAATTCACCCCTCCACTTT. Translation: CASSLSTGANSPLHF.

The chain links TRBV6-5 to TRBJ2-1; 10 positions agree with TRBD2. The germline gives CDR1 MNHEY, CDR2 SVGAGI. V lost 6 bases, J lost 3 bases, and 5 bases stayed unmatched. This CDR3 contains 15 residues. CDR3 nucleotides: TGTGCCAGCAGAGCCGGGACTAGCGACTACAATGAGCAGTTCTTC. This translates into CASRAGTSDYNEQFF.

The rearrangement joins TRBV5-4 to TRBJ2-1; D might be TRBD2 (5 bases). Germline V gene data show CDR1 as SGHNT and CDR2 as YYREEE (reference sequence). The V end lost 7 bases, the J end lost 3 bases, and 11 bases lay between the germline ends. This CDR3 is 13 amino acids long. The DNA for the CDR3 is TGTGCCAGCGGAGAAGCGGACTACAATGAGCAGTTCTTC. Protein: CASGEADYNEQFF.

This chain uses TRBV13 with TRBJ2-2; a possible D gene is TRBD2 (5 bases). Germline CDR1 reads PRHDT; CDR2 reads FYEKMQ (reference sequence). Trimming took 1 base from V and 3 from J, leaving 9 bases between them. This CDR3 comprises 15 residues. This chain's CDR3 is CASSLELADTGELFF. CDR3 DNA sequence: TGTGCCAGCAGCTTAGAGCTAGCAGACACCGGGGAGCTGTTTTTT.

A single count supports this clone. The rearrangement uses TRBV25-1 and TRBJ1-1, with D perhaps TRBD1 (5 bases). Per the germline V gene, CDR1 is MGHDK and CDR2 is SYGVNS. The V gene lost 7 bases and the J gene lost 1 base, with 10 bases spanning the gap. This CDR3 is built from 13 residues. As DNA, the CDR3 is TGTGCCAGCACCCCCACAGGGAACACTGAAGCTTTCTTT. Amino acids: CASTPTGNTEAFF.

The chain joins TRBV11-3 to TRBJ2-7; D is perhaps TRBD1 (5 bases). The V gene lost 0 bases and the J gene lost 2 bases, with 11 bases spanning the gap. CDR3 size: 15 residues. Per the germline V gene, CDR1 is SGHNT and CDR2 is YENEEA. The DNA for the CDR3 is TGTGCCAGCAGCTTAGAGTCAGGGCGAGCCTACGAGCAGTACTTC. Translation: CASSLESGRAYEQYF.

This chain connects TRBV7-8 to TRBJ2-2; the D gene is possibly TRBD2 (5 bases). The V gene's germline CDR1 is SGHVS and CDR2 FQNEAQ. This CDR3 has 13 residues. V lost 4 bases to trimming and J lost 6 bases, with 9 bases between them. This CDR3 reads CASSWTVPGELFF. The CDR3 bases are TGTGCCAGCAGCTGGACTGTACCCGGGGAGCTGTTTTTT.

V usage is TRBV10-2 and J usage is TRBJ2-5; 8 nucleotides line up with TRBD1. Per germline, CDR1 WSHSY and CDR2 SAAADI. This CDR3 comprises 14 residues. V shed 0 bases, J shed 4 bases, and the junction held 1 base outside the gene matches. CDR3 nucleotides: TGCGCCAGCAGTGAGTCCACAGGGGGAGAGACCCAGTACTTC. Residues: CASSESTGGETQYF.

This clone has only a few counts. This chain joins TRBV7-9 and TRBJ2-7; TRBD1 is a possible D gene (6 bases). The germline CDR1 and CDR2 sequences are SEHNR and FQNEAQ (reference sequence). V lost 4 bases, J lost 4 bases, and 17 bases lay in between. The CDR3 totals 15 residues. This chain's CDR3 is CASSSRDNPEYEQYF. In nucleotides, the CDR3 is TGTGCCAGCAGCTCCCGGGACAACCCTGAATACGAGCAGTACTTC.

A single count supports this clone. The CDR3 sequence is CASSDPTGGRPDTQYF. DNA of the CDR3: TGTGCCAGCAGCGACCCCACAGGGGGGCGGCCAGATACGCAGTATTTT. The chain uses TRBV9 and TRBJ2-3; TRBD1 matches 8 bases. The J segment lost 4 bases and the V segment lost 3 bases, leaving 10 bases of the junction unmatched. This CDR3 is built from 16 residues. Per the germline V gene, CDR1 is SGDLS and CDR2 is YYNGEE.

This chain uses TRBV5-4 with TRBJ2-7; D possibly corresponds to TRBD2 (6 bases). V was trimmed by 4 bases and J by 2 bases, leaving 13 bases between them. Germline V gene sequence: CDR1 SGHNT, CDR2 YYREEE (reference sequence). The CDR3 contains 14 residues. Written as DNA, the CDR3 is TGTGCCAGCAGCCCCAAATTAGCGGCCTACGAGCAGTACTTC. It encodes CASSPKLAAYEQYF.

This chain uses TRBV24-1 with TRBJ2-1; perhaps TRBD2 as D (6 bases). The V gene's germline CDR1 is KGHDR and CDR2 SFDVKD. V shed 5 bases and J shed 5 bases, with 18 bases lying between them. CDR3 length: 16 amino acids. This CDR3 is CATSAGLLSYDNEQFF. DNA for the CDR3: TGTGCCACCAGTGCGGGACTTCTGTCCTATGACAATGAGCAGTTCTTC.

In DNA form, the CDR3 reads TGTGCCAGCAGGTCGACAGCAGCAACTAATGAAAAACTGTTTTTT. This gives the protein CASRSTAATNEKLFF. This rearrangement joins TRBV2 to TRBJ1-4, with D maybe TRBD1 (5 bases). In germline, CDR1 is SNHLY, CDR2 FYNNEI. The V end was cut by 6 bases, the J end by 0 bases, with 11 bases between. The CDR3 runs to 15 residues. The full variable domain, rest sourced from reference TRBV2 and TRBJ1-4, is EPEVTQTPSHQVTQMGQEVILRCVPISNHLYFYWYRQILGQKVEFLVSFYNNEISEKSEIFDDQFSVERPDGSNFTLKIRSTKLEDSAMYFCASRSTAATNEKLFFGSGTQLSVL.

CDR3 nucleotides: TGTGCCAGCAGCTTAGAGCCCGAACAGGGGGGCAATCAGCCCCAGCATTTT. This codes for CASSLEPEQGGNQPQHF. The chain combines TRBV7-6 with TRBJ1-5; 8 nucleotides match TRBD1. Germline values: CDR1 SGHVS, CDR2 FNYEAQ. The junction had 7 bases not matched to a gene; V was cut back by 1 base and J by 2 bases. The CDR3 totals 17 residues.

The chain is built from TRBV6-5 and TRBJ1-1, with no clear D. CDR1 is MNHEY, CDR2 SVGAGI, per germline. The CDR3 is 13 residues long. V was trimmed by 7 bases and J by 1 base, leaving 10 bases between them. The CDR3 coding sequence is TGTGCCAGCACCATGACTTGGAACACTGAAGCTTTCTTT. Protein product: CASTMTWNTEAFF.

V usage is TRBV6-5 and J usage is TRBJ1-3; D is uncertain. Germline loops: CDR1 MNHEY, CDR2 SVGAGI. The V gene lost 5 bases and the J gene lost 4 bases, with 15 bases spanning the gap. This CDR3 region has 15 residues. This chain's CDR3 is CASSRLEGTGNTIYF. Written as DNA, the CDR3 is TGTGCCAGCAGTCGGTTGGAGGGTACAGGAAACACCATATATTTT.

The rearrangement uses TRBV19 and TRBJ2-5, with D hard to call. The V end lost 0 bases, the J end lost 2 bases, and 4 bases lay between the germline ends. The CDR3 totals 13 residues. CDR1 is LNHDA and CDR2 is SQIVND in the germline V gene (reference sequence). The CDR3 nucleotides read TGTGCCAGTAGTATAGATAAACAAGAGACCCAGTACTTC. Its protein is CASSIDKQETQYF.